This TCR beta chain was observed in a study of shared clonotypes between healthy human individuals. Study-wide results and limits: Across a handful of donors, naive CD4 shared around 5%, naive CD8 over 3%, memory CD4 roughly 2.3%, memory CD8 0.4%.

Using immunoSEQ multiplex PCR, the repertoire was profiled, and TCRdb retains in-frame clones only, with some absent. The sample has over 1.5 million clones, about 98% seen once. For this clone: Its antigen is still unknown.

Germline V CDR1 and CDR2: SGHRS, YFSETQ. Trimming cost V 0 bases and J 4 bases, with 13 bases left between them. This CDR3 region has 15 residues. The sequence was obtained from a man younger than 45 in good health. The specimen sequenced was naive CD4+ T cells sorted from blood. The subset: CD45RA+ positively selected. The chain combines TRBV5-1 with TRBJ2-5; D is perhaps TRBD2 (5 bases). The CDR3: CASSLAGSSGETQYF. CDR3 DNA: TGCGCCAGCAGCTTGGCCGGCTCCAGCGGAGAGACCCAGTACTTC.